This paragraph covers one T cell receptor (beta chain) sequence. Its target is not known. The data originate from a study of shared clonotypes between healthy human individuals. Study outcomes and limitations: Compared with memory subsets, naive subsets generally had larger estimated richness.

Clones were read by immunoSEQ multiplex PCR, and TCRdb kept only the in-frame ones, dropping some. The sample has more than 2,000,000 clones; just over 90% are singletons. This CDR3 has 15 residues. Per germline, CDR1 SGHRS and CDR2 YFSETQ. Trimming pared 3 bases from V and 0 bases from J, leaving 9 bases between. The sequence came from a man aged 18 to 30 in good health. Some clones in this sample may be carry-over from other donors' samples. The specimen sequenced was naive CD4+ T cells from PBMCs. Described subset: CD45RA+ positively selected. The chain joins TRBV5-1 to TRBJ2-2; possibly TRBD1 for D (5 bases). CDR3 DNA sequence: TGCGCCAGCAGCTCCATGACAGCGAACACCGGGGAGCTGTTTTTT. It is translated as CASSSMTANTGELFF.